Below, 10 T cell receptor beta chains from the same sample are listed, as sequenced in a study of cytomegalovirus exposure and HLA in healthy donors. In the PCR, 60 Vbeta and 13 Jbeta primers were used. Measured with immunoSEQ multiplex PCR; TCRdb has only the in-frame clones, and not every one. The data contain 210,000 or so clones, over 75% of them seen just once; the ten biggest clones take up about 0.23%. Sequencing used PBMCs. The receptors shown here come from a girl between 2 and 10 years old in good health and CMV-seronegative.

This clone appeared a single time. CDR3 sequence reads: CASSQGWVSYNEQFF. The CDR3 bases are TGTGCCAGCAGCCAGGGGTGGGTCTCCTACAATGAGCAGTTCTTC. The chain couples TRBV7-2 to TRBJ2-1, with TRBD1 as a possible D gene (6 bases). Germline CDR1 is SGHTA and CDR2 is FQGNSA. The V gene lost 5 bases and the J gene lost 0 bases, with 11 bases spanning the gap. The CDR3 length is 15 residues.

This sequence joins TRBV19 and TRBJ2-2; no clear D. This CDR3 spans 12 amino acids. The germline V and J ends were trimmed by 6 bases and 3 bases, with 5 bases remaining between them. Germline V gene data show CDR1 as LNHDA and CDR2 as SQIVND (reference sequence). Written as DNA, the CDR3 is TGTGCCAGTAGGGCTGACACCGGGGAGCTGTTTTTT. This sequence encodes CASRADTGELFF.

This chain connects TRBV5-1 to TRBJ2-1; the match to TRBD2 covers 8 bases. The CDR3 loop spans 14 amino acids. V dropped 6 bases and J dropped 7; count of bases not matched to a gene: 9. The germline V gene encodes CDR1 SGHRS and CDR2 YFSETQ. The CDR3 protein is CASKVQREINEQFF. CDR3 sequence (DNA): TGCGCCAGCAAGGTCCAGCGGGAGATAAATGAGCAGTTCTTC.

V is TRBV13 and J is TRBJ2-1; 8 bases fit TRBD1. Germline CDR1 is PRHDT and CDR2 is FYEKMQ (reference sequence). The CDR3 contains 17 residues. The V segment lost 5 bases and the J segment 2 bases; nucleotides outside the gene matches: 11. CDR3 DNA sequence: TGTGCCAGCAGCCCAGGACAGGGCCCCACCGCCTACAATGAGCAGTTCTTC. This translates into CASSPGQGPTAYNEQFF.

Written as DNA, the CDR3 is TGTGCCAGTAGTCCGCGGGACAGGGCGACCTATAATTCACCCCTCCACTTT. Amino acid sequence: CASSPRDRATYNSPLHF. The gene calls are TRBV19 and TRBJ1-6, with 9 nucleotides matching TRBD1. The CDR3 length is 17 residues. Per the germline V gene, CDR1 is LNHDA and CDR2 is SQIVND (reference sequence). The trim removed 5 bases at V and 2 bases at J, leaving 7 bases unmatched.

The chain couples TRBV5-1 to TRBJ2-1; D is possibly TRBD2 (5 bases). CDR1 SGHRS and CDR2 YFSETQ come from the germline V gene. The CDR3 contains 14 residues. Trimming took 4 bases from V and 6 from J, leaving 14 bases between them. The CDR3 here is CASSPDGVGNEQFF. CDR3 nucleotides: TGCGCCAGCAGCCCGGACGGGGTCGGCAATGAGCAGTTCTTC. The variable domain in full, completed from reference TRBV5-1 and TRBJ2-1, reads KAGVTQTPRYLIKTRGQQVTLSCSPISGHRSVSWYQQTPGQGLQFLFEYFSETQRNKGNFPGRFSGRQFSNSRSEMNVSTLELGDSALYLCASSPDGVGNEQFFGPGTRLTVL.

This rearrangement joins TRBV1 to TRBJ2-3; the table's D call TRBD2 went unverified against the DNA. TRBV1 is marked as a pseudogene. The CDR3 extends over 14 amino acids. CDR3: CTSGGGSSTDTQYF. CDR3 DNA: TGCACCAGCGGAGGCGGGAGTAGCACAGATACGCAGTATTTT.

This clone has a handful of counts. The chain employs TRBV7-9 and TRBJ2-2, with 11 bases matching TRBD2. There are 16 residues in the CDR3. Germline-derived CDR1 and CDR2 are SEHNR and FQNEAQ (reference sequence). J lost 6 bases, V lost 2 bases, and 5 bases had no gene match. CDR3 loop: CASSLLTSGSAGELFF. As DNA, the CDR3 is TGTGCCAGCAGCTTACTCACTAGCGGGAGTGCCGGGGAGCTGTTTTTT.

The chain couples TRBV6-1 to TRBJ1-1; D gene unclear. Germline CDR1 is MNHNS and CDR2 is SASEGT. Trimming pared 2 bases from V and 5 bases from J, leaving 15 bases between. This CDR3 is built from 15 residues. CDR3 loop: CASSEQKSGGTEAFF. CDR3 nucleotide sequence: TGTGCCAGCAGTGAACAGAAGTCGGGTGGAACTGAAGCTTTCTTT.

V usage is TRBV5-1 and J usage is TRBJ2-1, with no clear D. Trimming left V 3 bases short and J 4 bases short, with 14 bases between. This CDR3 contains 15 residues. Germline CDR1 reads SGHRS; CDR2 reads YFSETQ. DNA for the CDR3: TGCGCCAGCAGCTGGCTGGAGCCAGAATACAATGAGCAGTTCTTC. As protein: CASSWLEPEYNEQFF.